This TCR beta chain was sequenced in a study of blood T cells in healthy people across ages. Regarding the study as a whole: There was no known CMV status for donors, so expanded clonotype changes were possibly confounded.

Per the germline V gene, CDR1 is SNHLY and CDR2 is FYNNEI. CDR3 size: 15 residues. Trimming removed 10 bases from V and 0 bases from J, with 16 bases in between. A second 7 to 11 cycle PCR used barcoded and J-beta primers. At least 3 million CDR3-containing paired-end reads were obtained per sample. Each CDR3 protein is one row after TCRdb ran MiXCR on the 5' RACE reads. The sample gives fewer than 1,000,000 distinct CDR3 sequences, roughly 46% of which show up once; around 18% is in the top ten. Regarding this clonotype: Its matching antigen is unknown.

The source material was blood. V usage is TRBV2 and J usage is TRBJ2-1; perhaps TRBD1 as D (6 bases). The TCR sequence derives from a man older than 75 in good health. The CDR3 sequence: CATRFQGSSYNEQFF. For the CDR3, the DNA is TGTGCCACCAGGTTTCAGGGGAGCTCCTACAATGAGCAGTTCTTC. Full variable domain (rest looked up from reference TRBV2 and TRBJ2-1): EPEVTQTPSHQVTQMGQEVILRCVPISNHLYFYWYRQILGQKVEFLVSFYNNEISEKSEIFDDQFSVERPDGSNFTLKIRSTKLEDSAMYFCATRFQGSSYNEQFFGPGTRLTVL.